The following is a TCR beta chain sequence with its context. Antigen unknown. The source of the sample is a study of cytomegalovirus exposure and HLA in healthy donors. The ends lost 6 bases at V and 3 bases at J; junction bases unmatched: 7. The germline V gene encodes CDR1 KGHSH and CDR2 LQKENI. This CDR3 contains 15 residues. General study results and limits: A later analysis appeared to link common viral pathogens to several of the most significant clusters.

A multiplex PCR was run with 60 Vbeta primers and 13 Jbeta primers. Libraries were prepared by immunoSEQ multiplex PCR; TCRdb keeps only in-frame clonotypes and omits some of them. The sample has about 40,000 clones. The specimen sequenced was PBMCs. The chain links TRBV18 to TRBJ2-7; 11 bases agree with TRBD2. This clonotype was obtained from a woman under 40 in good health and CMV-seronegative. The CDR3 loop reads CASSPGTSGYYEQYF. DNA of the CDR3: TGTGCCAGCTCCCCTGGGACTAGCGGCTACTACGAGCAGTACTTC.